A single sample gave rise to the 2 T cell receptor beta chains below, sequenced in a study of T cell repertoires in cytomegalovirus infection. TCRdb called the reads again in MiXCR, with one record for every CDR3 protein. The data contain some 800,000 distinct CDR3 sequences, 29% of them singletons. These receptors' antigens are unknown. Material: cultured CD8+ T cells from PBMCs, obtained from culture after CMV antigen stimulation. Receptors originate from a human donor in good health (CMV status not recorded). Some clones in this sample may be carry-over from other donors' samples.

This chain links TRBV10-3 with TRBJ2-3, with 8 bases matching TRBD1. V shed 6 bases and J 3 bases; nucleotides not matched to a gene: 2. The CDR3 totals 13 residues. From germline, CDR1 is ENHRY and CDR2 SYGVKD. The CDR3 protein is CAISRTGTDTQYF. CDR3 nucleotides: TGTGCCATCAGCAGGACAGGGACAGATACGCAGTATTTT.

The V gene is TRBV6-2 or TRBV6-3, the J gene TRBJ2-3; 15 bases line up with TRBD2. The CDR3 length is 21 residues. V lost 2 bases and J lost 2; bases outside the gene matches: 14. CDR1 is MNHEY and CDR2 is SVGEGT in the germline V gene. CDR3 amino acids: CASSYATGTSGRTIDTDTQYF. The CDR3 DNA follows: TGTGCCAGCAGTTACGCCACGGGGACTAGCGGGAGGACGATCGACACAGATACGCAGTATTTT.